This T cell receptor (beta chain) was profiled in a study of blood T cell repertoires in COVID-19. Study background: The samples span acute and convalescent COVID-19 from the United States, Italy and Spain.

The V and J ends lost 2 bases and 5 bases, in that order; junction bases with no gene match: 8. The CDR3 is made up of 16 amino acids. Germline V gene lookup returns CDR1 SGDLS and CDR2 YYNGEE. Measured with immunoSEQ multiplex PCR; TCRdb has only the in-frame clones, and not every one. Here the sample spans roughly 230,000 clones, roughly 90% being singletons. The chain has TRBV9 and TRBJ1-2; TRBD1 matches 11 bases. Sample: peripheral blood. The receptor was derived from an older woman with COVID-19, enrolled during active disease. The CDR3 sequence is CASSVDPGQGVYGYTF. The DNA for the CDR3 is TGTGCCAGCAGCGTTGATCCGGGACAGGGGGTGTATGGCTACACCTTC.